A selection of T cell receptor beta chains follows, all from one sample in a study of human T cells and chemical hapten exposure. Each CDR3 protein gets one entry after TCRdb re-called the RACE reads with MiXCR. Of under 200,000 distinct CDR3 sequences in the sample, approximately 14% are singletons; the top ten hold less than 2%. Source: whole blood, taken in connection with sensitization to the hapten diphenylcyclopropenone (DPC). Source of these receptors: a woman in her twenties or thirties with alopecia areata. Some clones in this sample may be carry-over from other donors' samples. Each CDR3 is given with its conserved first and last residue. The D gene is left open where the match is weak. Clone size is not always given. Where it is, it says once, few, many or a class for expanded clones.

TRBV20-1	TRBJ2-7	many	.	CSARDGVRDYEQYF	TGCAGTGCTAGAGATGGGGTCCGTGACTACGAGCAGTACTTC
TRBV30	TRBJ2-3	few	.	CAWQPQGNRADTQYF	TGTGCCTGGCAACCACAGGGAAATCGGGCAGATACGCAGTATTTT
TRBV18	TRBJ1-5	.	.	CASSPRREDQPQHF	TGTGCCAGCTCACCCCGCAGGGAGGATCAGCCCCAGCATTTT
TRBV28	TRBJ2-5	.	TRBD2	CASSPPGSGGRKTQYF	TGTGCCAGCAGTCCCCCGGGGAGCGGGGGGCGGAAGACCCAGTACTTC
TRBV2	TRBJ2-1	.	TRBD2	CASGLAEYNEQFF	TGTGCCAGCGGACTAGCGGAATACAATGAGCAGTTCTTC
TRBV2	TRBJ1-5	.	.	CASSVGRDSNQPQHF	TGTGCCAGCAGTGTCGGCCGGGACAGCAATCAGCCCCAGCATTTT
TRBV10-3	TRBJ2-5	.	.	CAISEQGETQYF	TGTGCCATCAGTGAGCAAGGAGAGACCCAGTACTTC
TRBV10-3	TRBJ2-5	.	.	CAISESTGGWETQYF	TGTGCCATCAGTGAGTCCACCGGGGGATGGGAGACCCAGTACTTC
TRBV30	TRBJ1-2	.	.	CAWSGTRAPRLPGYTF	TGTGCCTGGAGTGGAACCAGGGCCCCCCGACTCCCTGGCTACACCTTC
TRBV20-1	TRBJ1-4	few	.	CSARGGEGEKLFF	TGCAGTGCTAGAGGTGGCGAGGGAGAAAAACTGTTTTTT
TRBV25-1	TRBJ2-3	.	.	CASSEYAGSGDTQYF	TGTGCCAGCAGTGAATATGCAGGGAGTGGAGATACGCAGTATTTT
TRBV7-8	TRBJ2-1	.	.	CASSYRDNEQFF	TGTGCCAGCAGTTACAGGGATAATGAGCAGTTCTTC
TRBV11-2	TRBJ1-1	.	.	CASSLQGQMAFF	TGTGCCAGCAGCTTACAAGGGCAGATGGCTTTCTTT
TRBV28	TRBJ2-7	many	.	CASISPVAGQSYEQYF	TGTGCCAGCATCTCTCCCGTGGCGGGTCAATCCTACGAGCAGTACTTC
TRBV28	TRBJ1-5	few	.	CASSLVRGTSNQPQHF	TGTGCCAGCAGTTTAGTCCGGGGGACTAGCAATCAGCCCCAGCATTTT
TRBV28	TRBJ2-1	few	.	CASSSGNSYNEQFF	TGTGCCAGCAGCTCAGGGAATTCCTACAATGAGCAGTTCTTC
TRBV20-1	TRBJ1-5	.	TRBD1	CSAAQGDQPQHF	TGCAGTGCCGCGCAGGGGGATCAGCCCCAGCATTTT
TRBV3-1	TRBJ1-1	.	TRBD1	CASSRLGQGASEAFF	TGTGCCAGCAGCCGATTAGGGCAGGGGGCCTCTGAAGCTTTCTTT
TRBV10-2	TRBJ2-1	few	TRBD2	CASRPGLAGGRGGNEQFF	TGCGCCAGCAGGCCGGGACTAGCGGGAGGGCGGGGCGGCAATGAGCAGTTCTTC
TRBV7-9	TRBJ1-5	.	.	CASSTEGDGNQPQHF	TGTGCCAGCAGCACAGAGGGGGATGGCAATCAGCCCCAGCATTTT
TRBV15	TRBJ2-1	.	.	CVTSRDLVRQGSNEQFF	TGTGTCACCAGCAGAGATCTGGTTAGGCAGGGAAGTAATGAGCAGTTCTTC
TRBV12-3/TRBV12-4	TRBJ1-4	few	TRBD1	CASSFGQGTNEKLFF	TGTGCCAGCAGTTTCGGACAGGGAACTAATGAAAAACTGTTTTTT
TRBV7-9	TRBJ2-5	many	.	CASTREAETQYF	TGTGCCAGCACCCGTGAGGCGGAGACCCAGTACTTC
TRBV28	TRBJ2-7	few	.	CASSLSQTYEQYF	TGTGCCAGCAGTTTAAGTCAAACCTACGAGCAGTACTTC
TRBV20-1	TRBJ2-2	.	TRBD1	CSAGTGRTGELFF	TGCAGTGCCGGGACAGGGAGGACCGGGGAGCTGTTTTTT
TRBV5-1	TRBJ2-1	.	TRBD2	CASSLDSGGFPQSSYNEQFF	TGCGCCAGCAGCTTGGATTCGGGAGGGTTCCCTCAAAGCTCCTACAATGAGCAGTTCTTC
TRBV24-1	TRBJ1-5	.	.	CAPQGIGGQPQHF	TGTGCCCCCCAGGGAATCGGCGGTCAGCCCCAGCATTTT
TRBV7-8	TRBJ1-6	many	TRBD1	CASSLWGQGDSPLHF	TGTGCCAGCAGCTTATGGGGACAGGGAGATTCACCCCTCCACTTT
TRBV6-2/TRBV6-3	TRBJ1-5	few	.	CASSYSTLQPQHF	TGTGCCAGCAGTTACTCGACCTTACAGCCCCAGCATTTT
TRBV6-2/TRBV6-3	TRBJ2-5	many	.	CASSHQETQYF	TGTGCCAGCAGCCACCAAGAGACCCAGTACTTC
TRBV19	TRBJ2-1	few	TRBD2	CASSRQLSGGYNEQFF	TGTGCCAGTAGTAGGCAATTATCGGGGGGCTACAATGAGCAGTTCTTC
TRBV20-1	TRBJ2-7	.	.	CSASRVPEQYF	TGCAGTGCCAGCAGGGTTCCCGAGCAGTACTTC
TRBV20-1	TRBJ2-5	few	TRBD2	CSAVASGVGQYF	TGCAGTGCTGTTGCTAGCGGGGTGGGCCAGTACTTC
TRBV2	TRBJ2-3	.	.	CASSAKVADTQYF	TGTGCCAGCAGTGCAAAGGTTGCAGATACGCAGTATTTT
TRBV28	TRBJ2-2	few	.	CASSPFGGGGRRATGELFF	TGTGCCAGCAGTCCCTTCGGCGGGGGCGGACGGAGAGCCACCGGGGAGCTGTTTTTT
TRBV6-5	TRBJ2-3	few	TRBD2	CASRSSGRITDTQYF	TGTGCCAGCAGATCTAGCGGGAGGATCACAGATACGCAGTATTTT
TRBV6-5	TRBJ1-1	few	.	CASGTGSRTEAFF	TGTGCCAGCGGTACAGGATCAAGAACTGAAGCTTTCTTT
TRBV6-2/TRBV6-3	TRBJ2-7	few	.	CASSTSRRSYEQYF	TGTGCCAGCAGTACTAGCCGCCGCTCCTACGAGCAGTACTTC
TRBV6-1	TRBJ1-5	few	TRBD1	CASGGTELQPQHF	TGTGCCAGCGGGGGGACAGAGCTACAGCCCCAGCATTTT
TRBV6-6	TRBJ2-7	.	.	CASSYSSISSYEQYF	TGTGCCAGCAGTTACTCAAGCATATCTTCCTACGAGCAGTACTTC
TRBV7-9	TRBJ2-3	few	.	CASSLEEGGPPDTQYF	TGTGCCAGCAGCTTAGAAGAGGGCGGTCCCCCAGATACGCAGTATTTT
TRBV18	TRBJ1-6	.	TRBD1	CASSQDRVDALHF	TGTGCCAGCTCACAAGACAGGGTGGATGCCCTCCACTTT
TRBV5-1	TRBJ2-2	few	TRBD1	CASSRDRGDTGELFF	TGCGCCAGCAGCCGGGACAGGGGGGACACCGGGGAGCTGTTTTTT
TRBV5-1	TRBJ2-3	few	TRBD2	CASREADTQYF	TGCGCCAGCCGGGAGGCAGATACGCAGTATTTT
TRBV6-6	TRBJ1-2	many	.	CASSTPAGGTNNYGYTF	TGTGCCAGCAGTACCCCCGCGGGGGGGACTAACAACTATGGCTACACCTTC
TRBV6-6	TRBJ1-6	few	.	CASSAPGDNSPLHF	TGTGCCAGCAGTGCTCCCGGGGATAATTCACCCCTCCACTTT
TRBV6-6	TRBJ1-6	many	.	CATEARGQPYNSPLHF	TGTGCCACTGAGGCCCGGGGCCAGCCCTATAATTCACCCCTCCACTTT
TRBV21-1	TRBJ2-7	few	.	CASSSSPSKYF	TGTGCCAGCAGCTCCAGCCCAAGCAAATACTTC
TRBV20-1	TRBJ2-7	.	TRBD1	CSAREWVQGRHEQYF	TGCAGTGCTAGAGAATGGGTACAGGGGCGGCACGAGCAGTACTTC
TRBV2	TRBJ2-5	many	TRBD1	CASSEGGQPQETQYF	TGTGCCAGCAGTGAAGGGGGACAGCCACAAGAGACCCAGTACTTC
TRBV12-3/TRBV12-4	TRBJ2-1	few	TRBD1	CASSFGGQGMLQFF	TGTGCCAGCAGTTTTGGGGGACAGGGTATGTTGCAGTTCTTC
TRBV28	TRBJ1-5	.	TRBD1	CASTQGGYQPQHF	TGTGCCAGCACCCAGGGGGGGTATCAGCCCCAGCATTTT
TRBV7-2	TRBJ2-3	.	TRBD2	CASSSLMTSPPQYF	TGTGCCAGCAGCTCCCTAATGACTAGCCCACCCCAGTATTTT
TRBV28	TRBJ2-7	once	.	CARSFSPPLHEQYF	TGTGCCAGAAGTTTTTCGCCCCCGTTACACGAGCAGTACTTC
TRBV10-3	TRBJ2-3	few	TRBD1	CATSGTGFDTQYF	TGTGCCACCTCCGGGACAGGGTTCGATACGCAGTATTTT
TRBV10-2	TRBJ1-4	.	.	CASSWGLGTNEKLFF	TGCGCCAGCAGCTGGGGGCTCGGGACTAATGAAAAACTGTTTTTT
TRBV5-1	TRBJ1-6	few	.	CASSLGAQNSPLHF	TGCGCCAGCTCGTTGGGGGCTCAGAATTCACCCCTCCACTTT
TRBV4-2	TRBJ2-7	.	TRBD1	CASSRSDRAKPYEQYF	TGTGCCAGCAGCCGCTCCGACAGGGCTAAACCCTACGAGCAGTACTTC
TRBV5-4	TRBJ2-5	few	TRBD1	CASSKGGAGQETQYF	TGTGCCAGCAGCAAAGGGGGCGCGGGCCAAGAGACCCAGTACTTC